This TCR beta chain originates from a study of control samples from healthy donors and cancer patients. Generated by immunoSEQ multiplex PCR, the TCRdb table keeps only in-frame clones and is missing some. The repertoire includes about 130,000 clones, just under 95% of them detected once, and approximately 4% sits in the top ten. This clone was observed once. The TCR sequence derives from a man aged 30 to 39 in good health. Sample: blood.

CDR3 DNA sequence: TGTGCCAGCGGGCCCACCGGAGGCAATCAGCCCCAGCATTTT. It specifies CASGPTGGNQPQHF. V gene TRBV2 combines with J gene TRBJ1-5; no reliable D call. The CDR3 runs 14 residues. V lost 8 bases, J lost 2 bases, and 13 bases lay in between. Germline CDR1 reads SNHLY; CDR2 reads FYNNEI.